This is a list of T cell receptor beta chains from one sample in a study of CD8+CD57+ T cells in acquired aplastic anemia. TCRdb re-called the reads through MiXCR, storing one row per CDR3 protein. The repertoire includes roughly 280,000 distinct CDR3 sequences, 56% of them detected once, and 1% to 1.5% sits in the top ten. The sequenced sample consisted of sorted CD4+, CD8+, or CD8+CD57+ T cells (not recorded which) from PBMCs. The source is a human donor with aplastic anemia. CDR3s include the opening cysteine and the closing phenylalanine or tryptophan. The D gene is left open where the match is weak. Expanded clones get a size class; other rows say once, few or many, or leave the size out.

V	D	size	J	DNA	CDR3
TRBV20-1	NA	NA	TRBJ1-5	TGCAGTGCGGCAGGGTCTGGGAGCAATCAGCCCCAGCATTTT	CSAAGSGSNQPQHF
TRBV24-1	TRBD1	NA	TRBJ2-7	TGTGCCACCTCCCGGGACAGGGGGCCGCGTAAGCTCTACGAGCAGTACTTC	CATSRDRGPRKLYEQYF
TRBV7-8	TRBD2	NA	TRBJ2-5	TGTGCCAGCAGCAGTAGCGGGGGGGCAAGGGAGACCCAGTACTTC	CASSSSGGARETQYF
TRBV20-1	NA	NA	TRBJ1-2	TGCAGTGCTGAGACTAGCGGGAGGGAAGGCTACACCTTC	CSAETSGREGYTF
TRBV20-1	TRBD2	NA	TRBJ2-3	TGCAGTGCTAGAGATGGAGGACTAGCGGGAGGGCCGTTTCCAGATACGCAGTATTTT	CSARDGGLAGGPFPDTQYF
TRBV15	TRBD2	NA	TRBJ2-5	TGTGCCACCGGCAGAGATCGGCTAGCGGGAACCTACTACCAAGAGACCCAGTACTTC	CATGRDRLAGTYYQETQYF
TRBV20-1	NA	many	TRBJ1-2	TGCAGTGCTACCGACTACGACGATACAGATGGCTACACCTTC	CSATDYDDTDGYTF
TRBV12-3/TRBV12-4	NA	many	TRBJ2-2	TGTGCCAGCAGTCTGAACCCTACCGGGGAGCTGTTTTTT	CASSLNPTGELFF
TRBV20-1	TRBD2	NA	TRBJ2-7	TGCAGTGCTACCGTCCAACTAGCGGGGGATTACAATGAGCAGTACTTC	CSATVQLAGDYNEQYF
TRBV18	NA	many	TRBJ1-1	TGTGCCAGCTCACCGACCCCCGACCCGAACCGCACTGAAGCTTTCTTT	CASSPTPDPNRTEAFF
TRBV13	NA	NA	TRBJ2-7	TGTGCCAGCAGCGAGACGGGCCACGAGCAGTACTTC	CASSETGHEQYF
TRBV20-1	TRBD2	NA	TRBJ2-1	TGCAGTGCTAGGGACCCTCGGACTAGCGGTCTTTGGGATGAGCAGTTCTTC	CSARDPRTSGLWDEQFF
TRBV7-7	TRBD1	few	TRBJ2-5	TGTGCTAGCAGCTCAACAGGGGTGGGTCAAGAGACCCAGTACTTC	CASSSTGVGQETQYF
TRBV6-1	TRBD2	few	TRBJ2-1	TGTGCCTGCCTTTGGGTAGCGGGAGTTTATGAGCAGTTCTTC	CACLWVAGVYEQFF
TRBV6-1	NA	NA	TRBJ2-1	TGTGCCAGCAGTGAAGTGCGGGCAGATACGCAGTTCTTC	CASSEVRADTQFF
TRBV7-9	NA	NA	TRBJ1-2	TGTGCCAGCAGCTTACAGGGCTGGAATGGCTACACCTTC	CASSLQGWNGYTF
TRBV9	TRBD2	many	TRBJ2-3	TGTGCCAGCAGCGTAGGGGCTAGCGGGGGGGCTTCCACAGATACGCAGTATTTT	CASSVGASGGASTDTQYF
TRBV7-8	NA	many	TRBJ1-2	TGTGCCAGCAGCTTAGCGCTAGGTCTCTCCTATGGCTACACCTTC	CASSLALGLSYGYTF
TRBV12-3/TRBV12-4	TRBD2	NA	TRBJ2-3	TGTGCCAGCACCGATGAGGGGCTAGCGGGATCGTATACGCAGTATTTT	CASTDEGLAGSYTQYF
TRBV10-3	TRBD1	NA	TRBJ1-2	TGTGCCATCAGTCCGCAAACCGGGACAGCCTTAGGCTACACCTTC	CAISPQTGTALGYTF
TRBV20-1	TRBD1	once	TRBJ2-2	TGCAGTGTAGGGACAGCGAACACCGGGGAGCTGTTTTTT	CSVGTANTGELFF
TRBV15	NA	NA	TRBJ2-7	TGTGCCACCAGCAGCTTGGATGGCACCTACGAGCAGTACTTC	CATSSLDGTYEQYF
TRBV9	NA	NA	TRBJ2-1	TGTGCCAGCAGCGTAGATCTCCAACGCGGCAATGAGCAGTTCTTC	CASSVDLQRGNEQFF
TRBV3-1	NA	many	TRBJ2-7	TGTGCCAGCAGCTCAAATATCTACGAGCAGTACTTC	CASSSNIYEQYF
TRBV6-5	NA	many	TRBJ2-7	TGTGCCAGCAGTCCCCCAGGGGCGCGGGAGCAGTACTTC	CASSPPGAREQYF
TRBV18	TRBD2	NA	TRBJ2-3	TGTGCCAGCTCAACACGTCCCGGGACTAGATCAGATACGCAGTATTTT	CASSTRPGTRSDTQYF
TRBV7-3	NA	NA	TRBJ2-5	TGTGCCAGCAGCTCTTGGAGGGAGACCCAGTACTTC	CASSSWRETQYF
TRBV6-5	TRBD1	many	TRBJ2-3	TGTGCCAGCAGTTACTCGGGGACAGGGTTGGCAGATACGCAGTATTTT	CASSYSGTGLADTQYF
TRBV29-1	NA	NA	TRBJ1-1	TGCAGCGTGAGGGATAGGGGAATGAACACTGAAGCTTTCTTT	CSVRDRGMNTEAFF
TRBV29-1	NA	NA	TRBJ2-1	TGCAGCGGAGTAATCTCGAGGCTCGACCTGGCCTACAATGAGCAGTTCTTC	CSGVISRLDLAYNEQFF
TRBV7-9	NA	NA	TRBJ2-5	TGTGCCAGCAGCCCCGAGACTAGCCAAGAGACCCAGTACTTC	CASSPETSQETQYF
TRBV3-1	NA	many	TRBJ2-2	TGTGCCAGCAGCCAAGATCGGCCCGGGGAGCTGTTTTTT	CASSQDRPGELFF
TRBV6-1	NA	NA	TRBJ1-5	TGTGCCAGCAGTGAAGCAAGGGAGACCCAGCATTTT	CASSEARETQHF
TRBV20-1	NA	NA	TRBJ2-5	TGCAGTGCTAGAGGACTATGCGAGACCCAGTACTTC	CSARGLCETQYF
TRBV29-1	TRBD1	once	TRBJ1-2	TGCAGCGTGGCGCCCGGGACAGACTACTATGGCTACACCTTC	CSVAPGTDYYGYTF
TRBV10-2	NA	NA	TRBJ2-7	TGCGCCAGCAGCCGGGGGCGAGACGAGCAGTACTTC	CASSRGRDEQYF
TRBV15	NA	NA	TRBJ1-4	TGTGCCACCAGCGTCTCTGGAGGAAAACTGTTTTTT	CATSVSGGKLFF
TRBV7-6	NA	once	TRBJ1-3	TGTGCCAGCAGCGTAGCAAGCGGAAACACCATATATTTT	CASSVASGNTIYF
TRBV7-9	NA	few	TRBJ1-3	TGTGCCAGCAGCCCAGGCTCTGGAAACACCATATATTTT	CASSPGSGNTIYF
TRBV5-1	NA	NA	TRBJ2-1	TGCGCCAGCAGCCCTATGGGCAGGGCGAATGAGCAGTTCTTC	CASSPMGRANEQFF
TRBV7-9	TRBD2	few	TRBJ2-3	TGTGCCAGCAGCTCTCTAGCGGGACCCACAGATACGCAGTATTTT	CASSSLAGPTDTQYF
TRBV7-8	NA	NA	TRBJ2-7	TGTGCCAGCAGCTTAGGAGTGGCAGCCTACGAGCAGTACTTC	CASSLGVAAYEQYF
TRBV12-3/TRBV12-4	NA	NA	TRBJ2-7	TGTGCCAGCAGCGGTCCTGCCCCCGTCGAGCAGTACTTC	CASSGPAPVEQYF
TRBV29-1	NA	NA	TRBJ2-2	TGCAGTGCCCAGGGCTGTGCGAACACCGGGGAGCTGTTTTTT	CSAQGCANTGELFF
TRBV20-1	NA	NA	TRBJ2-7	TGCAGTGCTCCGCGGTCCGAATACGAGCAGTACTTC	CSAPRSEYEQYF
TRBV19	NA	many	TRBJ2-3	TGTGCGGCCGCGGCGCCCGCGGCAGATACGCAGTATTTT	CAAAAPAADTQYF
TRBV12-3/TRBV12-4	TRBD1	NA	TRBJ1-2	TGTGCCAGCAGCAACCGGGACAGGGGACCAACCTTC	CASSNRDRGPTF
TRBV20-1	NA	NA	TRBJ1-3	TGCAGTGCGGGTCTTGGAAACACCATATATTTT	CSAGLGNTIYF
TRBV7-9	TRBD1	once	TRBJ1-2	TGTGCCAGCCAAGACTCAGGACAGGGGGGAGCAGGCTACACCTTC	CASQDSGQGGAGYTF
TRBV25-1	NA	NA	TRBJ2-4	TGTGCCAGCAGTGATTCGGCGAGAGCCAAAAACATTCAGTACTTC	CASSDSARAKNIQYF
TRBV2	NA	NA	TRBJ2-2	TGTGCCAGCAGGGGGGGACACACGGACACCGGGGGGCTGTTTTTT	CASRGGHTDTGGLFF
TRBV19	NA	many	TRBJ2-3	TGTGCCAGTAGCCCCGGGCTTACAGGCACAGATACGCAGTATTTT	CASSPGLTGTDTQYF
TRBV29-1	NA	NA	TRBJ2-3	TGCAGCGTTTTGACTAGATTCACCGGGGAAGGAGATACGCAGTATTTT	CSVLTRFTGEGDTQYF
TRBV7-6	TRBD1	NA	TRBJ2-2	TGTGCCAGCAGCTTAGGACAGGGATGGACCGGGGAGCTGTTTTTT	CASSLGQGWTGELFF
TRBV5-1	NA	many	TRBJ1-2	TGCGCCAGCAGCTTGGGCGACGAGCTACCTAACTATGGCTACACCTTC	CASSLGDELPNYGYTF